The rows below give T cell receptor beta chains drawn from one sample of a study of CD8 T cells in ankylosing spondylitis. TCRdb re-called the 5' RACE reads through MiXCR, storing one row per CDR3 protein. Here the sample spans approximately 300,000 distinct CDR3 sequences, 15% to 20% being singletons. Sequenced sample: blood, either unsorted or a sorted T cell fraction (not recorded which). These TCRs come from a male donor with ankylosing spondylitis or in good health (not recorded which). The CDR3 runs from the conserved cysteine through the conserved F or W. A D gene is named only where the DNA matches it firmly. Only some rows state a clone size, as once, few, many or a class for expanded clones.

cdr3_length,d_call,clone_size,j_call,v_call,cdr3_nt,cdr3_aa
15,NA,few,TRBJ2-1,TRBV7-7,TGTGCTAGCAGCCCCGACACCCGCTCCTACAATGAGCAGTTCTTC,CASSPDTRSYNEQFF
18,NA,few,TRBJ2-1,TRBV5-1,TGCGCCAGCAGCTTGGTTGCGGGGGCGCAGCACTGGGGCAATGAGCAGTTCTTC,CASSLVAGAQHWGNEQFF
14,TRBD2,NA,TRBJ2-3,TRBV4-2,TGTGCCAGCAGCTCTAGCGGGAGTGCAGATACGCAGTATTTT,CASSSSGSADTQYF
15,TRBD1,few,TRBJ1-1,TRBV5-1,TGCGCCAGCAGCCCAAGACAGGGGGCAAGGACTGAAGCTTTCTTT,CASSPRQGARTEAFF
16,NA,NA,TRBJ2-1,TRBV5-1,TGCGCCAGCAGCTTGTACCTAGGGCTTGACTACAATGAGCAGTTCTTC,CASSLYLGLDYNEQFF
13,NA,NA,TRBJ1-1,TRBV7-8,TGTGCCAGCAGCTTAGGACGGGTGTTTGAAGCTTTCTTT,CASSLGRVFEAFF
17,NA,NA,TRBJ2-1,TRBV21-1,TGTGCCAGCAGCATATTGGGGGGCGGTGGGTTTTACAATGAGCAGTTCTTC,CASSILGGGGFYNEQFF
13,NA,many,TRBJ1-1,TRBV28,TGTGCCAGCAGTTTAGTCAGGAACACTGAAGCTTTCTTT,CASSLVRNTEAFF
14,NA,few,TRBJ2-1,TRBV3-1,TGTGCCAGCAGCCTTGCAGCCAGTTTACATGGGCAGTTCTTC,CASSLAASLHGQFF
16,NA,few,TRBJ2-1,TRBV4-1,TGCGCCAGCAGCCCTCTTGGGGACTCCGTATACAATGAGCAGTTCTTC,CASSPLGDSVYNEQFF
14,NA,NA,TRBJ2-5,TRBV7-3,TGTGCCAGCAGCCCCGCTTCGGGGGCGGAGACCCAGTACTTC,CASSPASGAETQYF
15,TRBD2,NA,TRBJ2-3,TRBV15,TGTGCCACCAGCCCAAGCGGGGGGGGCACAGATACGCAGTATTTT,CATSPSGGGTDTQYF
13,NA,few,TRBJ1-1,TRBV7-3,TGTGCCAGCAGCTTATTGAGAAACACTGAAGCTTTCTTT,CASSLLRNTEAFF
16,TRBD2,NA,TRBJ2-3,TRBV20-1,TGCAGTGCTAGAAGACTAGCGGGGGGGCCCCCAGATACGCAGTATTTT,CSARRLAGGPPDTQYF
16,TRBD2,few,TRBJ2-1,TRBV5-5,TGTGCCAGCAGCTCCGTTTCGGGCGGGAGTCACGATGAGCAGTTCTTC,CASSSVSGGSHDEQFF
13,NA,NA,TRBJ1-1,TRBV6-1,TGTGCCAGCAGTGTGGCCGGGGCCGCTGAAACTTTCTTT,CASSVAGAAETFF
15,TRBD2,few,TRBJ2-5,TRBV2,TGTGCCAGCAGTGACCTAGCGGGGAGCCAAGAGACCCAGTACTTC,CASSDLAGSQETQYF